The T cell receptor beta chain under discussion was sequenced for a study of blood T cell repertoires in COVID-19. Whole-study context: Collection of acute and convalescent COVID-19 samples took place in the United States, Italy and Spain. The cDNA or gDNA used as material had been derived from T cells, B-cell-depleted T cells, or PBMCs.

Germline V gene lookup returns CDR1 LGHNA and CDR2 YSLEER. This CDR3 has 15 amino acids. The ends lost 0 bases at V and 6 bases at J; junction bases unmatched: 4. Only in-frame clones appear in the TCRdb table, and some are missing; sequencing was by immunoSEQ multiplex PCR. Here the sample spans about 130,000 clones, 88% being singletons. V gene TRBV4-3 combines with J gene TRBJ2-2; 7 bases agree with TRBD2. The origin of this receptor is a man between 65 and 85 years old with active COVID-19. Sequenced sample: peripheral blood. CDR3 nucleotides: TGCGCCAGCAGCCAAGATTGGGGGGGGGCCGGGGAGCTGTTTTTT. This codes for CASSQDWGGAGELFF.